This T cell receptor beta chain was documented in a study of shared clonotypes between healthy human individuals. Study-wide results and caveats: Against clonotypes common to all four donors, non-shared ones had lower generation probabilities. Approximately 4.6% of naive CD4 clonotypes were shared across several donors.

With 11 bases removed from V and 0 bases from J, the gap between germline ends came to 11 bases. The CDR3 extends over 12 amino acids. CDR1 SNHLY and CDR2 FYNNEI come from the germline V gene. It was CD45RO-negative cells, positively selected for CCR7, that made up naive CD8 cells, with terminally differentiated effector memory CD45RA+ cells excluded. In the authors' workflow: Without quality scores, immunoSEQ junctional reads could not be filtered like full-length reads. Assay: immunoSEQ multiplex PCR; the TCRdb copy retains only in-frame clones and omits some. V and J calls plus clone size are reproduced from that table; the DNA served to infer D and trimming. This sample carries more than 500,000 clones, 85% to 95% of them seen once, and the ten largest clones take approximately 0.11%. Worth noting for this clone: Its antigen is currently unknown.

The source of this sequence is a woman aged 25 to 39 in good health. This chain links TRBV2 with TRBJ2-7; D uncertain. The specimen was naive CD8+ T cells sorted from blood. The CDR3 spells CAVELDSYEQYF. As DNA, the CDR3 is TGTGCCGTGGAATTGGACTCCTACGAGCAGTACTTC.